This passage covers 29 T cell receptor beta chains from one sample sequenced in a study of cytomegalovirus exposure and HLA in healthy donors. TCRdb keeps only in-frame clones here, not all; method: immunoSEQ multiplex PCR. The data contain 100,000 to 120,000 clones, roughly 86% of them singletons. Sample: PBMCs. These receptors all come from a woman under 30 in good health and CMV-seropositive.

The J gene is TRBJ2-1, the V gene TRBV28; 10 bases map to TRBD2. Germline values: CDR1 MDHEN, CDR2 SYDVKM. V shed 5 bases, J shed 5 bases, and the junction held 3 bases outside the gene matches. CDR3 length: 14 residues. CDR3 coding DNA: TGTGCCAGCAGTCTAGCGGGAGCACACAATGAGCAGTTCTTC. Its protein is CASSLAGAHNEQFF.

This chain joins TRBV4-1 and TRBJ1-4; D might be TRBD1 (5 bases). This CDR3 contains 15 residues. The V gene's germline CDR1 is MGHRA and CDR2 YSYEKL. Trimming took off 4 bases at V and 7 bases at J, with 16 bases between the two ends. CDR3 sequence: CASSRNPGEGEKLFF. The CDR3 coding sequence is TGCGCCAGCAGCCGGAACCCGGGGGAAGGTGAAAAACTGTTTTTT.

This chain connects TRBV10-3 to TRBJ2-4; D gene uncertain. The CDR3 length is 13 residues. V lost 3 bases and J 8 bases, leaving 11 bases between the germline ends. CDR1 is ENHRY and CDR2 is SYGVKD in the germline V gene. In nucleotides, the CDR3 is TGTGCCATCAGTGAACCCCCCGCGGACATTCAGTACTTC. Translation gives CAISEPPADIQYF.

This sequence joins TRBV10-3 and TRBJ2-7; D is unresolved. Looked up from germline, CDR1 is ENHRY and CDR2 is SYGVKD. V gave up 1 base and J gave up 5 bases, with 18 bases separating them. The CDR3 length is 16 residues. CDR3 protein: CAISEYSHSLPDEQYF. CDR3 coding DNA: TGTGCCATCAGTGAGTATTCGCACAGTCTCCCGGACGAGCAGTACTTC.

This clone was seen a single time. The V call is TRBV7-9, the J call TRBJ2-1, with 9 bases identical to TRBD2. Germline CDR1 is SEHNR and CDR2 is FQNEAQ (reference sequence). The CDR3 is 17 amino acids. V lost 5 bases to trimming and J lost 4 bases; unmatched junction nucleotides: 12. Here the CDR3 DNA reads TGTGCCAGCAGCCCCTCCGGGACTAGCACCGAGTACAATGAGCAGTTCTTC. Translating gives CASSPSGTSTEYNEQFF.

This clone was recorded only once. The chain recombines TRBV4-2 with TRBJ2-7, with D tentatively TRBD1 (5 bases). This CDR3 has 15 amino acids. Deletions cut 0 bases from V and 3 bases from J, with 12 bases between. The germline CDR1 and CDR2 sequences are LGHNA and YNFKEQ. CDR3: CASSQDHTGNYEQYF. In nucleotides, the CDR3 is TGTGCCAGCAGCCAAGATCACACAGGTAACTACGAGCAGTACTTC.

This chain joins TRBV27 and TRBJ1-5, with a possible D match to TRBD1 (6 bases). V was shortened by 2 bases and J by 4 bases, with 21 bases between the two germline ends. The CDR3 runs 18 residues. Per germline, CDR1 MNHEY and CDR2 SMNVEV (reference sequence). The CDR3 DNA follows: TGTGCCAGCAGTTTACAGTTTTGGGGGGGCGGCAGAAATCAGCCCCAGCATTTT. It translates to CASSLQFWGGGRNQPQHF.

The chain couples TRBV7-8 to TRBJ2-5; TRBD2 might be the D (6 bases). Trimming removed 1 base from V and 4 bases from J, with 19 bases in between. CDR1 and CDR2 from the germline V gene are SGHVS and FQNEAQ. The CDR3 covers 17 residues. In DNA form, the CDR3 reads TGTGCCAGCAGCTTAGTATTGGCGGGGTATGGAGGAGAGACCCAGTACTTC. Amino acid sequence: CASSLVLAGYGGETQYF.

The chain links TRBV7-9 to TRBJ2-1; TRBD2 matches at 7 bases. CDR1 and CDR2 from the germline V gene are SEHNR and FQNEAQ (reference sequence). Losses at the gene ends were 5 bases for V and 8 bases for J; bases not matched to a gene: 12. This CDR3 comprises 15 residues. CDR3 sequence reads: CASSPPGGRGHEQFF. CDR3 coding DNA: TGTGCCAGCAGCCCCCCCGGCGGGAGAGGACATGAGCAGTTCTTC.

The chain employs TRBV9 and TRBJ2-7; TRBD1 might be the D (5 bases). Deletions cut 0 bases from V and 0 bases from J, with 13 bases between. In germline, CDR1 is SGDLS, CDR2 YYNGEE. The CDR3 is 16 amino acids. The DNA of the CDR3 is TGTGCCAGCAGCGTAGCCGGAACAGGCGCCTCCTACGAGCAGTACTTC. Translating gives CASSVAGTGASYEQYF.

The chain recombines TRBV29-1 with TRBJ2-1; D not resolved. V was clipped by 3 bases and J by 7 bases, with 10 bases between them. This CDR3 has 12 amino acids. CDR1 and CDR2 from the germline V gene are SQVTM and ANQGSEA. CDR3 DNA: TGCAGCGTTGACATTGGTAGAAATGAGCAGTTCTTC. Translated: CSVDIGRNEQFF.

The J gene is TRBJ2-3, the V gene TRBV7-9; a weak D match, TRBD2 (5 bases). Between the trimmed V and J ends, which lost 3 bases and 2 bases, there was a span of 9 bases. The CDR3 is made up of 14 amino acids. The germline CDR1 and CDR2 sequences are SEHNR and FQNEAQ (reference sequence). The CDR3 region is CASSLDWTTDTQYF. CDR3 DNA sequence: TGTGCCAGCAGCTTGGACTGGACCACAGATACGCAGTATTTT.

The chain joins TRBV9 to TRBJ2-1; 14 bases match TRBD2. The CDR3 is 16 residues long. Germline assignment: CDR1 SGDLS and CDR2 YYNGEE. With 4 bases clipped from V and 9 bases from J, the junction kept 9 bases outside the gene matches. The CDR3 nucleotides read TGTGCCAGCAGCCTCCGGGGACTAGCGGGAGATATTGAGCAGTTCTTC. Its protein is CASSLRGLAGDIEQFF.

The chain couples TRBV27 to TRBJ1-6; no definite D call. Trimming cost V 2 bases and J 6 bases, with 20 bases left between them. Germline values: CDR1 MNHEY, CDR2 SMNVEV (reference sequence). This CDR3 region has 18 residues. The CDR3 DNA sequence: TGTGCCAGCAGTTTAGGAAGTGTTGGGAGTTTGTTTAATTCACCCCTCCACTTT. Protein sequence: CASSLGSVGSLFNSPLHF.

The V call is TRBV7-6, the J call TRBJ2-5; a weak D match, TRBD2 (6 bases). The ends were cut back, 1 base at V and 4 bases at J, with 7 bases in the middle. CDR1 and CDR2 (germline): SGHVS, FNYEAQ. This CDR3 is 13 amino acids long. The chain's CDR3 is CASSLGRGETQYF. In nucleotides, the CDR3 is TGTGCCAGCAGCTTAGGGCGGGGAGAGACCCAGTACTTC.

Written as DNA, the CDR3 is TGTGCCAGCAGTTTGGGAACAGGGCTCCAGCCCCAGCATTTT. Residues: CASSLGTGLQPQHF. V gene TRBV28 combines with J gene TRBJ1-5, with D perhaps matching TRBD1 (6 bases). V was cut by 3 bases and J by 7 bases, with 13 bases left in between. This CDR3 spans 14 amino acids. Germline CDR1 is MDHEN and CDR2 is SYDVKM. The entire variable domain, with the rest obtained from reference TRBV28 and TRBJ1-5, is as follows: DVKVTQSSRYLVKRTGEKVFLECVQDMDHENMFWYRQDPGLGLRLIYFSYDVKMKEKGDIPEGYSVSREKKERFSLILESASTNQTSMYLCASSLGTGLQPQHFGDGTRLSIL.

The V call is TRBV19, the J call TRBJ1-2, with 7 bases fitting TRBD1. After removal of 5 bases from V and 2 bases from J, the junction contained 2 bases not matched to a gene. Germline loops: CDR1 LNHDA, CDR2 SQIVND (reference sequence). The CDR3 spans 13 residues. CDR3 bases: TGTGCCAGTAGTTTGACAGGGAACTATGGCTACACCTTC. Amino acids: CASSLTGNYGYTF.

The chain couples TRBV6-1 to TRBJ1-5, with 7 nucleotides matching TRBD1. The V gene's germline CDR1 is MNHNS and CDR2 SASEGT. This CDR3 has 13 amino acids. V shed 9 bases, J shed 6 bases, and the junction held 8 bases outside the gene matches. The DNA for the CDR3 is TGTGCCAGTGCCGGGACAGCTGGTCAGCCCCAGCATTTT. Translation: CASAGTAGQPQHF.

CDR3 in amino acids: CASSQGQNGVYNSPLHF. CDR3 DNA: TGCGCCAGCAGCCAAGGACAGAATGGGGTTTATAATTCACCCCTCCACTTT. This sequence joins TRBV4-1 and TRBJ1-6; a possible D gene is TRBD1 (5 bases). Germline-derived CDR1 and CDR2 are MGHRA and YSYEKL. There are 17 residues in the CDR3. Trimming took off 1 base at V and 4 bases at J, with 14 bases between the two ends.

The chain joins TRBV10-2 to TRBJ1-2; D uncertain. V lost 0 bases and J 3 bases, leaving 5 bases between the germline ends. In germline, CDR1 is WSHSY, CDR2 SAAADI. This CDR3 is 13 amino acids long. The CDR3 is CASSESRHYGYTF. In DNA, the CDR3 is TGCGCCAGCAGTGAGTCCAGGCACTATGGCTACACCTTC.

The chain recombines TRBV2 with TRBJ1-4; a weak D match, TRBD1 (6 bases). Trimming shortened V by 7 bases and J by 8 bases, and 14 bases separated the two germline ends. This CDR3 region has 13 residues. Per the germline V gene, CDR1 is SNHLY and CDR2 is FYNNEI. The CDR3 region has the DNA TGTGCCAGCACTTACAGGGTGCGGGAAAAACTGTTTTTT. It encodes CASTYRVREKLFF.

The chain recombines TRBV7-6 with TRBJ2-1; 12 bases align to TRBD2. V trimming: 3 bases; J trimming: 7 bases; junction bases outside the gene matches: 4. CDR1 and CDR2 (germline): SGHVS, FNYEAQ. This CDR3 has 15 residues. CDR3 DNA sequence: TGTGCCAGCAGCTTTACTAGCGGGAGGTCTAATGAGCAGTTCTTC. This gives the protein CASSFTSGRSNEQFF.

The V and J genes are TRBV7-3 and TRBJ2-7, with D maybe TRBD2 (5 bases). The germline gives CDR1 SGHTA, CDR2 FQGTGA. CDR3 size: 13 residues. The V end lost 8 bases, the J end lost 3 bases, and 14 bases lay between the germline ends. The CDR3 DNA sequence: TGTGCCAGCGCCGCGGGCCTGGACTACGAGCAGTACTTC. Translated, it gives CASAAGLDYEQYF.

This chain joins TRBV9 and TRBJ2-7; D is unresolved. CDR1 is SGDLS, CDR2 YYNGEE, per germline. V dropped 0 bases and J dropped 3 bases, with 4 bases sitting between them. The length of the CDR3 is 12 residues. The CDR3 DNA reads TGTGCCAGCAGCGTAGACGGCTACGAGCAGTACTTC. This codes for CASSVDGYEQYF.

The rearrangement uses TRBV4-1 and TRBJ1-6, with D perhaps TRBD1 (6 bases). The germline V gene encodes CDR1 MGHRA and CDR2 YSYEKL. The CDR3 spans 16 residues. V was cut by 3 bases and J by 11 bases, with 20 bases left in between. CDR3 sequence reads: CASSHSPRDTRPPLHF. DNA of the CDR3: TGCGCCAGCAGCCATTCCCCCCGGGACACGCGCCCACCCCTCCACTTT.

This clone came up once. The V call is TRBV4-2, the J call TRBJ2-7; 10 nucleotides agree with TRBD2. Germline CDR1 is LGHNA and CDR2 is YNFKEQ. The ends lost 3 bases at V and 0 bases at J; junction bases unmatched: 2. This CDR3 has 15 amino acids. CDR3 amino acids: CASSHASGSSYEQYF. The CDR3 nucleotides read TGTGCCAGCAGCCATGCTAGCGGGAGCTCCTACGAGCAGTACTTC.

V gene TRBV6-5 combines with J gene TRBJ1-1; TRBD1 is a possible D gene (5 bases). CDR1 MNHEY and CDR2 SVGAGI come from the germline V gene. V was cut by 6 bases and J by 4 bases, with 15 bases left in between. The CDR3 has 14 amino acids. CDR3 sequence (DNA): TGTGCCAGCAGCCAGGCGGGGGGGATCACTGAAGCTTTCTTT. This gives the protein CASSQAGGITEAFF.

V and J are TRBV27 and TRBJ1-5, with D perhaps TRBD1 (6 bases). V was trimmed by 3 bases and J by 7 bases, leaving 13 bases between them. This CDR3 region has 14 residues. CDR1 and CDR2 from the germline V gene are MNHEY and SMNVEV (reference sequence). Here the CDR3 reads CASSLGALGQPQHF. The CDR3 region has the DNA TGTGCCAGCAGTTTGGGGGCTCTAGGGCAGCCCCAGCATTTT.

The J gene is TRBJ1-4, the V gene TRBV13, with a tentative D call TRBD1 (6 bases). The germline CDR1 and CDR2 sequences are PRHDT and FYEKMQ (reference sequence). The CDR3 extends over 15 amino acids. V gave up 4 bases and J gave up 6 bases, with 15 bases separating them. CDR3 amino acids: CASSWGTYIDEKLFF. In nucleotides, the CDR3 is TGTGCCAGCAGCTGGGGGACATATATCGATGAAAAACTGTTTTTT.